The source of this TCR beta chain is a study of response to subunit inactivated influenza vaccine. General study results and limits: Authors suggested few new T cells are recruited by each seasonal influenza vaccination.

This clonotype occurred a few times. As yet, its antigen is unknown. MiXCR was run by TCRdb on the RT-PCR reads, yielding one entry per CDR3 protein. Here the sample spans roughly 460,000 distinct CDR3 sequences, approximately 9.9% being singletons. The starting material was PBMCs from blood, obtained roughly 6 weeks after vaccination. The receptor was isolated from a man aged 50 to 59 who received an inactivated influenza vaccine.

Written as DNA, the CDR3 is TGTGCCAGCAGCTACCCCGGGGGACTGGGCAATGAGCAGTTCTTC. This sequence encodes CASSYPGGLGNEQFF. The chain uses TRBV5-5 and TRBJ2-1, with a weak D call TRBD2 (6 bases). Germline assignment: CDR1 SGHKS and CDR2 YYEKEE (reference sequence). The CDR3 covers 15 residues. V was pared by 3 bases and J by 6 bases, with 16 bases between.